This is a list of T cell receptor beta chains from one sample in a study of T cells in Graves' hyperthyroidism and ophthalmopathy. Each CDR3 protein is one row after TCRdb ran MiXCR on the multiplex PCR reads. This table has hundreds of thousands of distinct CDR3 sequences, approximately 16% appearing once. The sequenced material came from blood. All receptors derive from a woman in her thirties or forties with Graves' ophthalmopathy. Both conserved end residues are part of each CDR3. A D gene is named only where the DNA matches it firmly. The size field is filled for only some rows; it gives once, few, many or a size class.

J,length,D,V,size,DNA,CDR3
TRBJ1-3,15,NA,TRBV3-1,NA,TGTGCCAGCAGCCCAGACTTCTCCTCTGGAAACACCATATATTTT,CASSPDFSSGNTIYF
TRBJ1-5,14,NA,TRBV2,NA,TGTGCCAGCGGGGGGAAGGGGCGGCTGAAGCCCCAGCATTTT,CASGGKGRLKPQHF
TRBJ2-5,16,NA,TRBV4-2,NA,TGTGCCAGCAGCCAAGACAGGGACCGTCGTGGGGAGACCCAGTACTTC,CASSQDRDRRGETQYF
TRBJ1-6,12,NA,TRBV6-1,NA,TGTGCCAGCGGATCGTGGGTTTCACCCCTCCACTTT,CASGSWVSPLHF
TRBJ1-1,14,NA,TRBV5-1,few,TGCGCCAGCAGCTTGAATGGGGGCAGGACTGAAGCTTTCTTT,CASSLNGGRTEAFF
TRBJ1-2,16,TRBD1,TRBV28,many,TGTGCCAGCAGTTTATTATGGGACAGTGATACCTATGGCTACACCTTC,CASSLLWDSDTYGYTF
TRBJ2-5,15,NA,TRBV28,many,TGTGCCAGCAGTTTGGGTTCCCTTAGGAAAGAGACCCAGTACTTC,CASSLGSLRKETQYF
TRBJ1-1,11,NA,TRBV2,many,TGTGCCAGGGACCGGGACACTGAAGCTTTCTTT,CARDRDTEAFF
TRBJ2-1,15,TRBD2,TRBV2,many,TGTGCCAGCAGTGTCGGGACTAGCGGTACGAATGAGCAGTTCTTC,CASSVGTSGTNEQFF
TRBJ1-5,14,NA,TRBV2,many,TGTGCCAGCAGTGTTCAGGCTAGCAATCAGCCCCAGCATTTT,CASSVQASNQPQHF
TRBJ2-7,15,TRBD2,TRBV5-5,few,TGTGCCAGCAGCTCTACGGCGGGAGCGGCCTACGAGCAGTACTTC,CASSSTAGAAYEQYF
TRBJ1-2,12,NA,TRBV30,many,TGTGCCCGGGAGGGAGGGCAGGATGGCTACACCTTC,CAREGGQDGYTF
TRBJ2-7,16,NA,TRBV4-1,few,TGCGCCAGCAGCTATACAGGCCAGGTCAGCGATCGCGAGCAGTACTTC,CASSYTGQVSDREQYF
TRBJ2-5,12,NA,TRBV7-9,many,TGTGCCAGCGGAGGGTCAAAAGAGACCCAGTACTTC,CASGGSKETQYF
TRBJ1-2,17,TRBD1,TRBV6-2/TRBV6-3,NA,TGTGCCAGCAGTTACTCAGCCACGACAGGGGCCCTCTATGGCTACACCTTC,CASSYSATTGALYGYTF
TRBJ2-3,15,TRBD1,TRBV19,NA,TGTGCCAGTAGTAGACAGGGAAAGTTGTCAGATACGCAGTATTTT,CASSRQGKLSDTQYF
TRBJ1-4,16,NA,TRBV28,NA,TGTGCCAGAAGTGCCAGTGGAGGGACTAATGTAGAAAAACTGTTTTTT,CARSASGGTNVEKLFF
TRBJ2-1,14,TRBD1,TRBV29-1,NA,TGCAGCGCCAGCGACAGGGGGAACTACAATGAGCAGTTCTTC,CSASDRGNYNEQFF
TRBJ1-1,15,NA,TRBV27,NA,TGTGCCAGCCTCCCAAGGAGGGGCTCGGACACTGAAGCTTTCTTT,CASLPRRGSDTEAFF
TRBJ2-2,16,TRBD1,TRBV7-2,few,TGTGCCAGCAGCGCCTTAGGGACAGCGAACACCGGGGAGCTGTTTTTT,CASSALGTANTGELFF
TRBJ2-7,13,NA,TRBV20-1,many,TGCAGTGCTCCTCAGGGGACGTCTAGTCAGCAGTACTTC,CSAPQGTSSQQYF
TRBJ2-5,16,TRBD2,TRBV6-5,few,TGTGCCAGCAGTTACTCAGTTGCGGGGGGCCGGAAGACCCAGTACTTC,CASSYSVAGGRKTQYF
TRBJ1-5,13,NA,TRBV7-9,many,TGTGCCAGCAGCTTAGGGGGGCAACAGCCCCAGCATTTT,CASSLGGQQPQHF
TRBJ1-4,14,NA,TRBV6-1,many,TGTGCCAGCAGTGATTGGGGTAAAGGTGAAAAACTGTTTTTT,CASSDWGKGEKLFF
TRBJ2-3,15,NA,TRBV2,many,TGTGCCAGCAGTGAACCCCAGGGTGTCACAGATACGCAGTATTTT,CASSEPQGVTDTQYF
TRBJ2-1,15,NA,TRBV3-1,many,TGTGCCAGCAGCCAAGGACAGGGACTCTACAATGAGCAGTTCTTC,CASSQGQGLYNEQFF
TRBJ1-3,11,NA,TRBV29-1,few,TGCAGCGGCGAAGATAAGAGCACCATATATTTT,CSGEDKSTIYF
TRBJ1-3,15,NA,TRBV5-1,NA,TGCGCCAGCAGCCAACAGGGTTTCTCTGGAAACACCATATATTTT,CASSQQGFSGNTIYF
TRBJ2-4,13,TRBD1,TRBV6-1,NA,TGTGCCAGCAGTACGGGACAGGGGAACATTCAGTACTTC,CASSTGQGNIQYF
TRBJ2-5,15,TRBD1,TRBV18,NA,TGTGCCAGCTTAAGAACCGGGACAGGGGAAGAGACCCAGTACTTC,CASLRTGTGEETQYF
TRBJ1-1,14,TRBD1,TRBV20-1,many,TGCAGTGCTCCCCCGGGACAGATTAACACTGAAGCTTTCTTT,CSAPPGQINTEAFF
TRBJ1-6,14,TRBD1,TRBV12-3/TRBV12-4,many,TGTGCCAGCAGTCGAGGACAGGGGGATTCACCCCTCCACTTT,CASSRGQGDSPLHF
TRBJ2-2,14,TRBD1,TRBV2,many,TGTGCCAGCAGGTCGGGGACAGGGGTCGGGGAGCTGTTTTTT,CASRSGTGVGELFF
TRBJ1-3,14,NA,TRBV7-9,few,TGTGCCAGCAGCCATGTCAGCTCTGGAAACACCATATATTTT,CASSHVSSGNTIYF
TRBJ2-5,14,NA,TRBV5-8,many,TGTGCCAGCAGCTTTCGCGGGATCGGAGAGACCCAGTACTTC,CASSFRGIGETQYF
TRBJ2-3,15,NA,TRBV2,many,TGTGCCAGCAGTCTCCGTAGTATCAGCACAGATACGCAGTATTTT,CASSLRSISTDTQYF
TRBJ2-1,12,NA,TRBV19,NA,TGTGCCAGTAGTGAACAGCGGACTGAGCAGTTCTTC,CASSEQRTEQFF
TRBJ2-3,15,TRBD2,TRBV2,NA,TGTGCCAGCAGGGGGGATAGCGGGGTGGGAGATACGCAGTATTTT,CASRGDSGVGDTQYF
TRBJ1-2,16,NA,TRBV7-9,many,TGTGCCAGCAGCTTATCGCGGGGCCTCGGCCCTTATGGCTACACCTTC,CASSLSRGLGPYGYTF
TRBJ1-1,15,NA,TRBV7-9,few,TGTGCCAGCAGCTCGACAGCGAAAATGAACACTGAAGCTTTCTTT,CASSSTAKMNTEAFF
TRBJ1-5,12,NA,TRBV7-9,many,TGTGCCAGCAGCTACAGCGATCAGCCCCAGCATTTT,CASSYSDQPQHF
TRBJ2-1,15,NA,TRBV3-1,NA,TGTGCCAGCAGCCCGGGGAGACTAGGTTTCTATGAGCAGTTCTTC,CASSPGRLGFYEQFF
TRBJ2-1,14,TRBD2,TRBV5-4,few,TGTGCCAGCAGCTTGTCGGGGGAGGGCCAATCACAGTTCTTC,CASSLSGEGQSQFF
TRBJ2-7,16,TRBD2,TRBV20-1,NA,TGCAGTGCTAGCTCGAGCGGGAGGGCGGTCGGCTACGAGCAGTACTTC,CSASSSGRAVGYEQYF
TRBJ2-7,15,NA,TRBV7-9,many,TGTGCCAGCAGCTCCAACAGGGATCTCTTAGACGAGCAGTACTTC,CASSSNRDLLDEQYF
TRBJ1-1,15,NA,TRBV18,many,TGTGCCAGCTCACTCGTCACAGGGACGAACACTGAAGCTTTCTTT,CASSLVTGTNTEAFF
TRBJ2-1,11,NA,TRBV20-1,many,TGCAGTGGACCCAGGGCCAATGAGCAGTTCTTC,CSGPRANEQFF
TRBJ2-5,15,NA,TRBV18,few,TGTGCCAGCTCACCACCGGGGGCAGCTCAAGAGACCCAGTACTTC,CASSPPGAAQETQYF
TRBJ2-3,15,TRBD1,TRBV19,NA,TGTGCCAGTAGTTCCTGGACAGGATCGGTAGATACGCAGTATTTT,CASSSWTGSVDTQYF
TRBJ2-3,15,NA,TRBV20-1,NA,TGCAGTGCTGGACCAACCCTGACTGGCACAGATACGCAGTATTTT,CSAGPTLTGTDTQYF
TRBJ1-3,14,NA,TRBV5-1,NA,TGCGCCAGCAGGACGCAGAGTTCCGGAAACACCATGTATTTT,CASRTQSSGNTMYF
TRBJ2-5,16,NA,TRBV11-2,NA,TGTGCCAGCAGCTTAAGGCGACTAGGGCTGGGAGAGACCCAGTACTTC,CASSLRRLGLGETQYF
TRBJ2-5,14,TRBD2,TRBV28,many,TGTGCCAGCAGACAGCGGGAGCTCGTAGAGACCCAGTACTTC,CASRQRELVETQYF
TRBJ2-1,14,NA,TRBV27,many,TGTGCCAGCAGTAGGGCTAGTTTTGATAGTGAGCAGTTCTTC,CASSRASFDSEQFF
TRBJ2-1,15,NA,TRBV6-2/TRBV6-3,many,TGTGCCAGCAGACCTTTGGCGGGTCGCTACAATGAGCAGTTCTTC,CASRPLAGRYNEQFF